The next 21 T cell receptor beta chains were all read from a single sample in a study of cytomegalovirus exposure and HLA in healthy donors. Data came from immunoSEQ multiplex PCR; TCRdb stores just in-frame clones and leaves some out. The sample lists roughly 100,000 clones, 86% occurring once. Sequencing was carried out using PBMCs. The receptor source for this set is a woman under 30 in good health and CMV-seropositive.

The V and J genes are TRBV2 and TRBJ1-4; 10 bases are a match to TRBD1. The CDR3 length is 15 residues. Looked up from germline, CDR1 is SNHLY and CDR2 is FYNNEI. V trimming: 6 bases; J trimming: 8 bases; junction bases outside the gene matches: 9. In nucleotides, the CDR3 is TGTGCCAGCAGAAACCGGGACAGGGGACGAGAAAAACTGTTTTTT. Protein sequence: CASRNRDRGREKLFF.

The genes are TRBV5-5 and TRBJ1-2, with TRBD1 as a possible D gene (5 bases). Trimming shortened V by 4 bases and J by 4 bases, and 8 bases separated the two germline ends. Germline lookup yields CDR1 SGHKS and CDR2 YYEKEE (reference sequence). The CDR3 has 12 amino acids. This CDR3 is CASSPDSYGYTF. CDR3 coding DNA: TGTGCCAGCAGCCCTGACAGCTATGGCTACACCTTC.

This chain uses TRBV25-1 with TRBJ1-6; TRBD1 matches at 10 bases. From germline, CDR1 is MGHDK and CDR2 SYGVNS. V lost 8 bases and J lost 6; bases outside the gene matches: 7. CDR3 length: 15 amino acids. In nucleotides, the CDR3 is TGTGCCAGCGGGCCCCGGGACAGGGGTAATTCACCCCTCCACTTT. This codes for CASGPRDRGNSPLHF.

The chain combines TRBV9 with TRBJ2-5; 10 bases agree with TRBD2. In germline, CDR1 is SGDLS, CDR2 YYNGEE. J gave up 2 bases and V 4 bases, and 5 bases lay outside the gene matches. The CDR3 length is 15 residues. The CDR3 here is CASSLGLAEQETQYF. The CDR3 bases are TGTGCCAGCAGCCTCGGACTAGCGGAGCAAGAGACCCAGTACTTC.

The chain has TRBV7-2 and TRBJ1-2; TRBD1 matches at 7 bases. CDR3 length: 14 residues. Trimming removed 5 bases from V and 4 bases from J; junction bases left unmatched: 7. Germline values: CDR1 SGHTA, CDR2 FQGNSA. CDR3 DNA: TGTGCCAGCAGCCCACCCAGGGGGTTCTATGGCTACACCTTC. This translates into CASSPPRGFYGYTF.

This clone was detected many times. At the DNA level, this CDR3 is encoded by other sequences in the same sample as well. This chain connects TRBV27 to TRBJ2-3; the D is unclear. CDR1 MNHEY and CDR2 SMNVEV come from the germline V gene (reference sequence). The CDR3 totals 13 residues. Trimming removed 6 bases from V and 0 bases from J, with 7 bases in between. The CDR3 DNA follows: TGTGCCAGCAGCCTTACAAGCACAGATACGCAGTATTTT. Translation: CASSLTSTDTQYF.

The rearrangement links TRBV2 to TRBJ2-7, with D perhaps TRBD1 (5 bases). Germline V gene lookup returns CDR1 SNHLY and CDR2 FYNNEI. Trimming shortened V by 6 bases and J by 7 bases, and 13 bases separated the two germline ends. The CDR3 runs 12 residues. This CDR3 is CASRFAGYEQYF. In DNA form, the CDR3 reads TGTGCCAGCAGATTCGCAGGGTATGAGCAGTACTTC.

This clone was recorded once. The V gene is TRBV6-4, the J gene TRBJ2-1; 7 nucleotides agree with TRBD2. The CDR3 is made up of 16 amino acids. V was clipped by 6 bases and J by 10 bases; unmatched bases: 18. Germline V CDR1 and CDR2: MRHNA, SNTAGT. CDR3 sequence (DNA): TGTGCCAGCAGCGGAGTGTTTGCGGGAGATCGGGGCGAGCAGTTCTTC. Translated, it gives CASSGVFAGDRGEQFF.

V is TRBV28 and J is TRBJ1-1; D ambiguous. Germline-derived CDR1 and CDR2 are MDHEN and SYDVKM. There are 14 residues in the CDR3. The germline V and J ends were trimmed by 9 bases and 0 bases, with 14 bases remaining between them. The CDR3 DNA sequence: TGTGCCAGTTATGCGGGGAGCCTGAACACTGAAGCTTTCTTT. Translation gives CASYAGSLNTEAFF.

The V call is TRBV18, the J call TRBJ2-6; D ambiguous. The germline V and J ends were trimmed by 2 bases and 4 bases, with 9 bases remaining between them. Germline V CDR1 and CDR2: KGHSH, LQKENI. The CDR3 is made up of 15 amino acids. Here the CDR3 reads CASSPSIGGANVLTF. The CDR3 DNA follows: TGTGCCAGCTCACCAAGCATCGGGGGGGCCAACGTCCTGACTTTC. Complete variable domain (other parts from reference TRBV18 and TRBJ2-6): NAGVMQNPRHLVRRRGQEARLRCSPMKGHSHVYWYRQLPEEGLKFMVYLQKENIIDESGMPKERFSAEFPKEGPSILRIQQVVRGDSAAYFCASSPSIGGANVLTFGAGSRLTVL.

This clone was seen more than once but under ten times. The chain has TRBV5-4 and TRBJ2-1, with D tentatively TRBD2 (6 bases). Germline V gene data show CDR1 as SGHNT and CDR2 as YYREEE (reference sequence). CDR3 size: 16 residues. V lost 3 bases and J lost 10, with 23 bases in between. The CDR3 coding sequence is TGTGCCAGCAGCTCTGGGGGGACCTCCAAGGGGAACGAGCAGTTCTTC. It codes for CASSSGGTSKGNEQFF.

J is TRBJ1-5 and V is TRBV7-6; tentative D call: TRBD1 (5 bases). Trimming pared 1 base from V and 6 bases from J, leaving 13 bases between. There are 15 residues in the CDR3. Germline loops: CDR1 SGHVS, CDR2 FNYEAQ. The CDR3 here is CASSLGSRGTQPQHF. The CDR3 region has the DNA TGTGCCAGCAGCTTAGGGTCTCGGGGGACTCAGCCCCAGCATTTT.

The rearrangement links TRBV4-1 to TRBJ1-5; the D is unclear. The CDR3 has 14 residues. CDR1 MGHRA and CDR2 YSYEKL come from the germline V gene. Trimming stripped 1 base from V and 1 base from J, with 5 bases between. CDR3 sequence reads: CASSQVSSNQPQHF. The CDR3 DNA sequence: TGCGCCAGCAGCCAAGTCTCCAGCAATCAGCCCCAGCATTTT.

CDR3 bases: TGTGCCAGCAGCTTGAGACAGGGGGCGTACGAGCAGTACTTC. This codes for CASSLRQGAYEQYF. The V and J genes are TRBV5-6 and TRBJ2-7, with 10 positions matching TRBD1. The germline V gene encodes CDR1 SGHDT and CDR2 YYEEEE. V lost 1 base and J lost 4; bases outside the gene matches: 2. This CDR3 region has 14 residues.

V gene TRBV7-9 combines with J gene TRBJ2-5, with D possibly TRBD2 on 5 matching bases. V was shortened by 1 base and J by 0 bases, with 9 bases between the two germline ends. The germline CDR1 and CDR2 sequences are SEHNR and FQNEAQ (reference sequence). The length of the CDR3 is 15 residues. The CDR3, as DNA: TGTGCCAGCAGCTTAGTCCCGGACTACCAAGAGACCCAGTACTTC. It is translated as CASSLVPDYQETQYF. Drawing the rest from reference TRBV7-9 and TRBJ2-5, the complete variable domain is DTGVSQNPRHKITKRGQNVTFRCDPISEHNRLYWYRQTLGQGPEFLTYFQNEAQLEKSRLLSDRFSAERPKGSFSTLEIQRTEQGDSAMYLCASSLVPDYQETQYFGPGTRLLVL.

V usage is TRBV19 and J usage is TRBJ1-1; the D is unclear. CDR1 and CDR2 (germline): LNHDA, SQIVND (reference sequence). V was clipped by 3 bases and J by 3 bases, with 11 bases between them. The CDR3 is made up of 14 amino acids. The CDR3 spells CASSIPGRDTEAFF. CDR3 sequence (DNA): TGTGCCAGTAGTATTCCGGGAAGGGACACTGAAGCTTTCTTT.

The CDR3 region is CASSPPGQGDTGELFF. As DNA, the CDR3 is TGTGCCAGCAGCCCTCCGGGACAGGGGGACACCGGGGAGCTGTTTTTT. The chain has TRBV9 and TRBJ2-2; 11 bases align to TRBD1. This CDR3 spans 16 amino acids. Germline trimming cut 4 bases from V and 3 bases from J; bases unmatched to any gene: 5. From germline, CDR1 is SGDLS and CDR2 YYNGEE.

The chain links TRBV5-1 to TRBJ2-2; 12 bases line up with TRBD2. From germline, CDR1 is SGHRS and CDR2 YFSETQ. The V gene end was trimmed by 5 bases and the J gene end by 1 base; junction bases not matched to a gene: 6. The CDR3 runs 17 residues. The CDR3 is CASRLAGGPMNTGELFF. CDR3 nucleotides: TGCGCCAGCAGACTAGCGGGGGGACCGATGAACACCGGGGAGCTGTTTTTT.

This chain connects TRBV2 to TRBJ1-2, with D hard to call. Trimming removed 5 bases from V and 0 bases from J, with 13 bases in between. This CDR3 comprises 15 residues. Looked up from germline, CDR1 is SNHLY and CDR2 is FYNNEI. The CDR3 nucleotides read TGTGCCAGCAGTCACGACACACCTTCTAACTATGGCTACACCTTC. Encoded protein: CASSHDTPSNYGYTF.

This clone was seen once. The V gene is TRBV6-1, the J gene TRBJ1-2; weak D call: TRBD1 (5 bases). Germline-derived CDR1 and CDR2 are MNHNS and SASEGT. CDR3 length equals 15 residues. Trimming cost V 8 bases and J 8 bases, with 24 bases left between them. The DNA for the CDR3 is TGTGCCAGCTCTAATGGACGTACACTCGGGGGAGGCTACACCTTC. Translated: CASSNGRTLGGGYTF.

There are a few counts of this clone. The rearrangement joins TRBV7-2 to TRBJ2-3; perhaps TRBD2 as D (6 bases). This CDR3 region has 16 residues. V dropped 4 bases and J dropped 2 bases, with 16 bases sitting between them. Per the germline V gene, CDR1 is SGHTA and CDR2 is FQGNSA. The CDR3 DNA reads TGTGCCAGCAGCTCCCCCGTGGCGGGACTCACAGATACGCAGTATTTT. As protein: CASSSPVAGLTDTQYF.